This entry is about one T cell receptor beta chain. The antigen remains unidentified. A multiplex PCR was run with 60 Vbeta primers and 13 Jbeta primers. Method: immunoSEQ multiplex PCR; TCRdb's copy keeps in-frame clones and lacks some. The sample holds roughly 110,000 clones, around 66% seen once. This entry is derived from a study of cytomegalovirus exposure and HLA in healthy donors. Study outcomes and limitations: With further analysis later on, most CMV-associated TCR beta chains appeared HLA-restricted. Donors were assumed by presence/absence analyses to have roughly uniform sequencing depth. The classifier, whose performance was assessed in both the original and validation cohorts, reportedly diagnosed cytomegalovirus status with high specificity and sensitivity.

Nominal health characterized the donors when sampled, though unrecorded immune exposures were likely. Germline CDR1 and CDR2: SNHLY and FYNNEI. The CDR3 contains 14 residues. V lost 3 bases, J lost 4 bases, and 11 bases lay in between. The source is a man aged 18-30 years in good health and CMV-seropositive. Sequencing was performed on PBMCs. This sequence joins TRBV2 and TRBJ2-3; D ambiguous. CDR3 in amino acids: CASSDRIAPDTQYF. CDR3 bases: TGTGCCAGCAGTGACAGAATCGCACCAGATACGCAGTATTTT.